This TCR beta chain was recorded in a study of CD8 T cells in ankylosing spondylitis. Broader study findings: In the blood and synovial fluid of reactive arthritis, some motif variants had been previously reported. Disease-linked clones proved CD8+ and comparatively uncommon in peripheral blood. Seemingly characteristic of ankylosing spondylitis blood was a TCR beta motif consisting of several highly homologous variants.

As the method for making TCR beta libraries, quantitative 5'-RACE with molecular barcodes was used. From the 5' RACE reads, TCRdb called clonotypes with MiXCR, one entry per CDR3 protein. Counted here are approximately 520,000 distinct CDR3 sequences, approximately 5% occurring once; the ten biggest clones make up under 4.5%. In its sample, this clonotype was seen many times. Its antigen is undetermined. This CDR3 spans 13 amino acids. The germline gives CDR1 SGHVS, CDR2 FNYEAQ. With 2 bases removed from V and 3 bases from J, the gap between germline ends came to 8 bases. The clonotype comes from a male donor with ankylosing spondylitis. The sequencing sample was made of blood, either unsorted or a sorted T cell fraction (not recorded which). The chain recombines TRBV7-6 with TRBJ2-7; D is unresolved. CDR3: CASSLNPHYEQYF. DNA for the CDR3: TGTGCCAGCAGCTTAAATCCCCACTACGAGCAGTACTTC.